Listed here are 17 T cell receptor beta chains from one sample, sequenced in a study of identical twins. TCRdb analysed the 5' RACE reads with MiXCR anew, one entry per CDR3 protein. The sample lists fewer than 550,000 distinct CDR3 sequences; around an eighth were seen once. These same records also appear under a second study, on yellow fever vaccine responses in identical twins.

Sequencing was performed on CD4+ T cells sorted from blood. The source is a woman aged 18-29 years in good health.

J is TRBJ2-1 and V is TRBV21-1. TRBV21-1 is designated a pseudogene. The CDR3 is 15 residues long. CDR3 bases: TGTGCCAGCAGCCTTAGTTTTGGCAACCTAAATGAGCAGTTCTTC. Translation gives CASSLSFGNLNEQFF.

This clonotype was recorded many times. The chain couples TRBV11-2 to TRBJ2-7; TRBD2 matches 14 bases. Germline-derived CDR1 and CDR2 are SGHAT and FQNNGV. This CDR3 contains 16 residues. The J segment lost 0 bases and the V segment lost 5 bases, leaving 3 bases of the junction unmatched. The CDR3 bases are TGTGCCAGCAGCCGCGGACTAGCGGGGGGCTCCTACGAGCAGTACTTC. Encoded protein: CASSRGLAGGSYEQYF.

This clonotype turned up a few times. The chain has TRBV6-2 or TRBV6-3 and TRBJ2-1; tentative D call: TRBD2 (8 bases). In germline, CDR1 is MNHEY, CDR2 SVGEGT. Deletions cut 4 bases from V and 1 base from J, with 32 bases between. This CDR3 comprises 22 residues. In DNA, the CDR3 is TGTGCCAGCAGTTCCCACAGGGGCGCGGGTTTCAGCGGGAGCGGTTCCTACAATGAGCAGTTCTTC. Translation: CASSSHRGAGFSGSGSYNEQFF.

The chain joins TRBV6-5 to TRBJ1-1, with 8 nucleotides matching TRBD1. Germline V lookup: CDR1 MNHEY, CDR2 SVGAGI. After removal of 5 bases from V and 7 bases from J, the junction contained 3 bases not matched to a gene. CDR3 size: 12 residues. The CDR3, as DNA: TGTGCCAGCAGTCAAGGACAGGGTGAAGCTTTCTTT. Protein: CASSQGQGEAFF.

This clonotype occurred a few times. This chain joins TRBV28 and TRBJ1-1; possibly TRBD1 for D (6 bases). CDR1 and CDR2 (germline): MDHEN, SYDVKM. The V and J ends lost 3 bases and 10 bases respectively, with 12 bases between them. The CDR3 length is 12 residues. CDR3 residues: CASSLMGRGAFF. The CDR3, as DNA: TGTGCCAGCAGTTTGATGGGCAGGGGAGCTTTCTTT.

CDR3 region: CASSSTLAAHQETQYF. As DNA, the CDR3 is TGTGCCAGCAGCTCGACGCTAGCGGCCCACCAAGAGACCCAGTACTTC. The J gene is TRBJ2-5, the V gene TRBV7-9; 7 bases align to TRBD2. The CDR3 is 16 residues long. The V gene end was trimmed by 4 bases and the J gene end by 0 bases; junction bases not matched to a gene: 8. Looked up from germline, CDR1 is SEHNR and CDR2 is FQNEAQ (reference sequence).

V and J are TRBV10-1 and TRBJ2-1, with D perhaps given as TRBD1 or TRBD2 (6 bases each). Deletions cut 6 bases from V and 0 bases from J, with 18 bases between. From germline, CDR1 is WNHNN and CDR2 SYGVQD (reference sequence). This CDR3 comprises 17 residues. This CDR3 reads CASSWTAKGGSYNEQFF. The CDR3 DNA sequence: TGCGCCAGCAGCTGGACGGCCAAGGGGGGCTCCTACAATGAGCAGTTCTTC.

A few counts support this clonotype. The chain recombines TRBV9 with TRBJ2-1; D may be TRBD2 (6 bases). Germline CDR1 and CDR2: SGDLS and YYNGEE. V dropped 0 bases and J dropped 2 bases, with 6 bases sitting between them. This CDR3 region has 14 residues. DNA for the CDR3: TGTGCCAGCAGCGTAGGGACTACCTACAATGAGCAGTTCTTC. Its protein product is CASSVGTTYNEQFF.

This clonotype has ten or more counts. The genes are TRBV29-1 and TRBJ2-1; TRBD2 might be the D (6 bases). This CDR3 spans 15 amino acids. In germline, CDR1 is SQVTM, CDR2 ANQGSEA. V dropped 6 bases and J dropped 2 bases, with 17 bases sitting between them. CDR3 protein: CSVVGASATYNEQFF. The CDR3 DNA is TGCAGCGTAGTTGGGGCTAGCGCTACCTACAATGAGCAGTTCTTC.

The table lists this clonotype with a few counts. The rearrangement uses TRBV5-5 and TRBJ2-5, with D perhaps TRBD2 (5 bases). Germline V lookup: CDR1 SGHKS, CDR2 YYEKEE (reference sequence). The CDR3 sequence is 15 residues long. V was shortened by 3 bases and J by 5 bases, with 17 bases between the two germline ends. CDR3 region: CASSSPLGRGETQYF. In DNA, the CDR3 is TGTGCCAGCAGCTCACCCTTGGGGAGAGGGGAGACCCAGTACTTC.

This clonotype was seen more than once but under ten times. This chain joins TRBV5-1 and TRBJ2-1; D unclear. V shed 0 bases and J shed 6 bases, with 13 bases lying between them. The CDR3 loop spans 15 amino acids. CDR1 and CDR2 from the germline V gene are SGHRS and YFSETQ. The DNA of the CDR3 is TGCGCCAGCAGCTTGGGGTTGTCGGACGGCAATGAGCAGTTCTTC. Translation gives CASSLGLSDGNEQFF.

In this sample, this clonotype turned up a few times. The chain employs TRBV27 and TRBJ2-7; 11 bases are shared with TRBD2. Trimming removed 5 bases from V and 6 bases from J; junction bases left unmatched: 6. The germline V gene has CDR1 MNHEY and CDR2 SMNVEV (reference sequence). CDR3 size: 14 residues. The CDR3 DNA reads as TGTGCCAGCAGTCTACTAGCGGGAGTGGGCGAGCAGTACTTC. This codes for CASSLLAGVGEQYF.

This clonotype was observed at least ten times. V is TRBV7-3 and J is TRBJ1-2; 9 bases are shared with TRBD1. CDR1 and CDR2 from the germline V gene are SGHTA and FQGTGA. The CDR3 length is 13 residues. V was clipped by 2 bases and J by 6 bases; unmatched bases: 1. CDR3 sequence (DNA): TGTGCCAGCAGCTTAGACAGGGGGAATGGCTACACCTTC. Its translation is CASSLDRGNGYTF.

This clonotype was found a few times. Written as DNA, the CDR3 is TGCGCCAGCAGCTTTAAAGATATCCTGGATGAGCAGTTCTTC. Translation: CASSFKDILDEQFF. The chain combines TRBV5-1 with TRBJ2-1; no definite D call. The CDR3 loop spans 14 amino acids. The V end lost 2 bases, the J end lost 8 bases, and 14 bases lay between the germline ends. Germline CDR1 is SGHRS and CDR2 is YFSETQ.

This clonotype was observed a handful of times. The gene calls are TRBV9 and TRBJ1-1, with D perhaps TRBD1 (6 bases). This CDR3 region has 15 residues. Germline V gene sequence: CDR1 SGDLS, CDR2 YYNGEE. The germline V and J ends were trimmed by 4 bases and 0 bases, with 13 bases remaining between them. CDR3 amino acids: CASSPDDRLNTEAFF. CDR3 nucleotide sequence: TGTGCCAGCAGCCCAGACGACAGGCTGAACACTGAAGCTTTCTTT.

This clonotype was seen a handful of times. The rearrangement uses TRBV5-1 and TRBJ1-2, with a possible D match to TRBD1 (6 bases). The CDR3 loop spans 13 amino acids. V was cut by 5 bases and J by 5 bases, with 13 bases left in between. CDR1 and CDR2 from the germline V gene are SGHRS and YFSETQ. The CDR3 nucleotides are TGCGCCAGCAGACCCGGACAGTTATATGGCTACACCTTC. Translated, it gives CASRPGQLYGYTF.

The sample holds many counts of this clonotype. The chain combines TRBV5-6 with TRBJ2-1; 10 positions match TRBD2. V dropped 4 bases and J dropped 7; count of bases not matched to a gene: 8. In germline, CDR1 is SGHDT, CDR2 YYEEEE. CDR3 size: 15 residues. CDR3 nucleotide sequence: TGTGCCAGCAGCAGGACTAGCGGAGGACTGAATGAGCAGTTCTTC. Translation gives CASSRTSGGLNEQFF.